Listed below are T cell receptor beta chains from one sample, sequenced in a study of CD8 T cells in Susac syndrome. Via MiXCR, TCRdb re-called the immunoSEQ multiplex PCR reads, giving one row per CDR3 protein. The table records around 300,000 distinct CDR3 sequences, about nine tenths of them present only once. The sample taken for sequencing was CD8+ T cells from PBMCs. These receptors all stem from a human donor with multiple sclerosis. Both conserved end residues are part of each CDR3. Fields, in order: J gene, V gene, clone size, D gene, CDR3 DNA, CDR3 protein. The D gene is left open where the match is weak. Not all rows give a size; the values are once, few, many and, for expanded clones, a class.

J: TRBJ2-4
V: TRBV4-1
size: -
D: -
DNA: TGCGCCAGCAGCCTCGGGGCGCTAGCCAAAAACATTCAGTACTTC
CDR3: CASSLGALAKNIQYF

J: TRBJ1-2
V: TRBV9
size: -
D: TRBD1
DNA: TGTGCCAGCAGCGCCGACCTAGGGACAGGCCCCTATGGCTACACCTTC
CDR3: CASSADLGTGPYGYTF

J: TRBJ2-6
V: TRBV6-5
size: -
D: -
DNA: TGTGCCAGCAGTCACCAGGTCGATGGGGCCAACGTCCTGACTTTC
CDR3: CASSHQVDGANVLTF

J: TRBJ2-2
V: TRBV27
size: once
D: -
DNA: TGTGCCAGCAGTTTATCCGGGGGCGGGGAGCTGTTTTTT
CDR3: CASSLSGGGELFF

J: TRBJ1-6
V: TRBV6-5
size: once
D: -
DNA: TGTGCCAGCAGTTCCCGGACGGGATATAATTCACCCCTCCACTTT
CDR3: CASSSRTGYNSPLHF

J: TRBJ1-1
V: TRBV27
size: -
D: -
DNA: TGTGCCAGCAGTTTTTGGAGGGATGGCTCTGAAGCTTTCTTT
CDR3: CASSFWRDGSEAFF

J: TRBJ2-1
V: TRBV5-1
size: -
D: -
DNA: TGCGCCAGCAGCTTGGCCATCGAGACTAGTTACAATGAGCAGTTCTTC
CDR3: CASSLAIETSYNEQFF

J: TRBJ2-3
V: TRBV30
size: -
D: TRBD1
DNA: TGTGCCTCTGTGGACAGGGGGCGGACAGATACGCAGTATTTT
CDR3: CASVDRGRTDTQYF

J: TRBJ2-7
V: TRBV20-1
size: -
D: -
DNA: TGCAGTGCTAGAGAAAAAAGCCGGACAGCTTACGAGCAGTACTTC
CDR3: CSAREKSRTAYEQYF

J: TRBJ2-7
V: TRBV27
size: -
D: TRBD2
DNA: TGTGCCAGCACCGGACTAGCGGGTAGCTCCTACGAGCAGTACTTC
CDR3: CASTGLAGSSYEQYF

J: TRBJ1-1
V: TRBV30
size: -
D: -
DNA: TGTGCCTGGAGTATAACAGGGATAACGAACACTGAAGCTTTCTTT
CDR3: CAWSITGITNTEAFF

J: TRBJ2-1
V: TRBV6-4
size: -
D: -
DNA: TGTGCCAGCAGTGACGATGCATGGGGGGCCTACAATGAGCAGTTCTTC
CDR3: CASSDDAWGAYNEQFF

J: TRBJ2-7
V: TRBV27
size: -
D: TRBD1
DNA: TGTGCCAGCAGTGAGACAGGGGGCTACGAGCAGTACTTC
CDR3: CASSETGGYEQYF

J: TRBJ2-7
V: TRBV6-5
size: -
D: -
DNA: TGTGCCAGCAGCCTGGGACACCTCTACGAGCAGTACTTC
CDR3: CASSLGHLYEQYF

J: TRBJ2-7
V: TRBV24-1
size: -
D: TRBD2
DNA: TGTGCCACCAGTTCCGGGAGGCTCTCCTACGAGCAGTACTTC
CDR3: CATSSGRLSYEQYF

J: TRBJ2-7
V: TRBV5-5
size: -
D: TRBD1
DNA: TGTGCCAGCAGTTGGACAGGGTCGGCCTACGAGCAGTACTTC
CDR3: CASSWTGSAYEQYF

J: TRBJ2-1
V: TRBV9
size: -
D: TRBD2
DNA: TGTGCCAGCAGTGAGGGACTAGCCTATGAGCAGTTCTTC
CDR3: CASSEGLAYEQFF

J: TRBJ1-2
V: TRBV30
size: -
D: -
DNA: TGTGCCTGGAGTCCAGGGCCAGTGGGAAATGGCTACACCTTC
CDR3: CAWSPGPVGNGYTF

J: TRBJ2-7
V: TRBV6-5
size: -
D: TRBD2
DNA: TGTGCCAGCAGCAGACGGGAGGTGTACGAGCAGTACTTC
CDR3: CASSRREVYEQYF

J: TRBJ2-7
V: TRBV29-1
size: -
D: TRBD2
DNA: TGCAGCGTTGAAGGGGGACTAGAAGTGGGTTCCTACGAGCAGTACTTC
CDR3: CSVEGGLEVGSYEQYF

J: TRBJ2-2
V: TRBV29-1
size: -
D: -
DNA: TGCAGCGTTGAGGCCGGTAGTTTAACCGGGGAGCTGTTTTTT
CDR3: CSVEAGSLTGELFF

J: TRBJ2-1
V: TRBV20-1
size: -
D: TRBD1
DNA: TGCAGTGCTAGAGCCCGGGACAGGGACTACAATGAGCAGTTCTTC
CDR3: CSARARDRDYNEQFF

J: TRBJ2-7
V: TRBV27
size: -
D: -
DNA: TGTGCCAGCAGTTTGCCTGCCCGGAATTCCGAGCAGTACTTC
CDR3: CASSLPARNSEQYF

J: TRBJ2-6
V: TRBV28
size: -
D: -
DNA: TGTGCCTCCTCTGGGGCCAACGTCCTGACTTTC
CDR3: CASSGANVLTF

J: TRBJ1-5
V: TRBV28
size: -
D: -
DNA: TGTGCCAGCAGTCCCCGGGACTTTAATCAGCCCCAGCATTTT
CDR3: CASSPRDFNQPQHF

J: TRBJ2-1
V: TRBV7-9
size: -
D: TRBD2
DNA: TGTGCCAGCAGCAACGCTAGCGGGAGGGCCCCACTCGGCAATGAGCAGTTCTTC
CDR3: CASSNASGRAPLGNEQFF

J: TRBJ2-7
V: TRBV30
size: -
D: TRBD2
DNA: TGTGCCTGGAGTACTGGACTAGCGGGACTCTACGAGCAGTACTTC
CDR3: CAWSTGLAGLYEQYF

J: TRBJ2-7
V: TRBV3-1
size: -
D: -
DNA: TGTGCCAGCAGCCAACGTCCGGGGTTTTTCCCCTACGAGCAGTACTTC
CDR3: CASSQRPGFFPYEQYF

J: TRBJ2-7
V: TRBV28
size: -
D: -
DNA: TGTGCCAGCAACAAAAACCCGCTTTGGGAGCAGTACTTC
CDR3: CASNKNPLWEQYF

J: TRBJ1-4
V: TRBV28
size: -
D: -
DNA: TGTGCCAGCTCCCCCGAAGGAACTAATGAAAAACTGTTTTTT
CDR3: CASSPEGTNEKLFF

J: TRBJ2-7
V: TRBV20-1
size: once
D: -
DNA: TGCAGTGCTAGGACAGCATTCGTGTACGAGCAGTACTTC
CDR3: CSARTAFVYEQYF

J: TRBJ2-2
V: TRBV11-2
size: -
D: -
DNA: TGTGCCAGCAGCCCACTCAGGGGCACTAACACCGGGGAGCTGTTTTTT
CDR3: CASSPLRGTNTGELFF

J: TRBJ2-1
V: TRBV11-2
size: -
D: -
DNA: TGTGCCACCACGAACCTAAGGGAGCAGTTCTTC
CDR3: CATTNLREQFF